The 30 T cell receptor beta chains reported below all come from one sample, sequenced in a study of cytomegalovirus exposure and HLA in healthy donors. Vbeta (60) and Jbeta (13) primers were used in the PCR. Here immunoSEQ multiplex PCR was the method, and the copy in TCRdb shows in-frame clones only, minus some. The sample shows approximately 93,000 clones, about 81% of them seen only once. The sequenced sample was PBMCs. These receptors all come from a woman in her 40s in good health and CMV-seronegative.

The rearrangement links TRBV2 to TRBJ1-4; D is undetermined. Trimming took off 5 bases at V and 4 bases at J, with 11 bases between the two ends. CDR3 length equals 14 residues. CDR1 SNHLY and CDR2 FYNNEI come from the germline V gene. As DNA, the CDR3 is TGTGCCAGCAGTAAAGGAGAGGGTAATGAAAAACTGTTTTTT. Amino acids: CASSKGEGNEKLFF.

CDR3 amino acids: CAISEGGTSRAQYF. The CDR3 bases are TGTGCCATCAGTGAGGGAGGAACTAGCCGGGCCCAGTACTTC. This sequence joins TRBV10-3 and TRBJ2-5; D is possibly TRBD2 (6 bases). This CDR3 is built from 14 residues. CDR1 is ENHRY, CDR2 SYGVKD, per germline. Trimming took off 2 bases at V and 9 bases at J, with 16 bases between the two ends.

The chain uses TRBV29-1 and TRBJ2-5, with D perhaps TRBD2 (6 bases). The CDR3 spans 14 residues. V shed 4 bases and J shed 11 bases, with 23 bases lying between them. CDR1 is SQVTM and CDR2 is ANQGSEA in the germline V gene. The CDR3 loop is CSVGEGGAMGEQYF. CDR3 coding DNA: TGCAGCGTTGGTGAAGGAGGGGCGATGGGGGAGCAGTACTTC.

The rearrangement joins TRBV7-9 to TRBJ1-4; no clear D gene. Germline loops: CDR1 SEHNR, CDR2 FQNEAQ (reference sequence). CDR3 length: 16 amino acids. V was cut by 4 bases and J by 0 bases, with 12 bases left in between. CDR3 DNA sequence: TGTGCCAGCAGCTCCCCCCGGTTTTCAACTAATGAAAAACTGTTTTTT. This gives the protein CASSSPRFSTNEKLFF.

The rearrangement links TRBV5-6 to TRBJ2-5, with TRBD2 identical over 9 bases. Germline CDR1 and CDR2: SGHDT and YYEEEE. This CDR3 comprises 15 residues. V lost 1 base and J lost 4; bases outside the gene matches: 5. CDR3 bases: TGTGCCAGCAGCTTGTTCCGCGGGAGGGGAGAGACCCAGTACTTC. Translated: CASSLFRGRGETQYF.

This clone was observed a handful of times. In DNA, the CDR3 is TGTGCCAGCAGTTACTCTGGGAGGCCCCAGCATTTT. The encoded protein is CASSYSGRPQHF. The chain has TRBV6-6 and TRBJ1-5; no reliable D call. The germline V gene has CDR1 MNHNY and CDR2 SVGAGI (reference sequence). The V end lost 0 bases, the J end lost 9 bases, and 6 bases lay between the germline ends. The CDR3 runs to 12 residues.

This rearrangement joins TRBV7-6 to TRBJ2-2; D is undetermined. The ends were cut back, 1 base at V and 8 bases at J, with 8 bases in the middle. The CDR3 covers 13 residues. Germline lookup yields CDR1 SGHVS and CDR2 FNYEAQ. The CDR3 region is CASSLGPTGELFF. The CDR3 DNA is TGTGCCAGCAGCTTAGGACCGACTGGGGAGCTGTTTTTT.

This clone has more than one count but fewer than ten. The chain uses TRBV29-1 and TRBJ1-1; D gene unclear. The germline CDR1 and CDR2 sequences are SQVTM and ANQGSEA. The length of the CDR3 is 11 residues. V dropped 1 base and J dropped 11 bases, with 11 bases sitting between them. The CDR3 loop reads CSVEGRREAFF. DNA for the CDR3: TGCAGCGTTGAAGGTCGGAGGGAGGCTTTCTTT. The full variable domain, rest sourced from reference TRBV29-1 and TRBJ1-1, is SAVISQKPSRDICQRGTSLTIQCQVDSQVTMMFWYRQQPGQSLTLIATANQGSEATYESGFVIDKFPISRPNLTFSTLTVSNMSPEDSSIYLCSVEGRREAFFGQGTRLTVV.

The V call is TRBV27, the J call TRBJ1-2, with a possible D match to TRBD1 (5 bases). CDR1 and CDR2 from the germline V gene are MNHEY and SMNVEV (reference sequence). The CDR3 has 15 residues. V dropped 5 bases and J dropped 2 bases, with 15 bases sitting between them. The CDR3 region is CASSNAGSRNYGYTF. CDR3 coding DNA: TGTGCCAGCAGTAACGCAGGGTCTAGAAACTATGGCTACACCTTC.

This clone has more than one count but fewer than ten. The chain carries TRBV28 and TRBJ2-7, with 9 bases fitting TRBD1. Germline CDR1 and CDR2: MDHEN and SYDVKM. V was pared by 2 bases and J by 5 bases, with 7 bases of the junction left unmatched. The CDR3 has 15 amino acids. The CDR3 DNA is TGTGCCAGCAGTTTACCCGGGACAGGGCGGGACGAGCAGTACTTC. As protein: CASSLPGTGRDEQYF.

The chain combines TRBV5-8 with TRBJ1-3; D not certain. CDR3 length equals 15 residues. Germline assignment: CDR1 SGHTS and CDR2 YDEGEE. The ends were cut back, 4 bases at V and 1 base at J, with 12 bases in the middle. The CDR3 region is CASSADSHSGNTIYF. As DNA, the CDR3 is TGTGCCAGCAGCGCCGACTCACATTCTGGAAACACCATATATTTT.

CDR3: CASAGSGGFYEQYF. As DNA, the CDR3 is TGTGCCAGCGCTGGATCAGGGGGCTTCTACGAGCAGTACTTC. This chain uses TRBV27 with TRBJ2-7, with TRBD1 identical over 8 bases. The CDR3 is 14 amino acids. CDR1 is MNHEY and CDR2 is SMNVEV in the germline V gene (reference sequence). J was trimmed by 3 bases and V by 8 bases; bases with no gene match: 9.

The chain has TRBV19 and TRBJ2-7; 7 bases align to TRBD1. Germline CDR1 is LNHDA and CDR2 is SQIVND (reference sequence). V dropped 2 bases and J dropped 0; count of bases not matched to a gene: 4. The CDR3 covers 15 residues. The CDR3 here is CASSIRGPGSYEQYF. The CDR3 DNA follows: TGTGCCAGTAGTATAAGGGGGCCGGGCTCCTACGAGCAGTACTTC.

This chain connects TRBV5-1 to TRBJ2-5; tentatively, D is TRBD2 (6 bases). The CDR3 runs 17 residues. CDR1 and CDR2 from the germline V gene are SGHRS and YFSETQ. Trimming took 4 bases from V and 2 from J, leaving 21 bases between them. The CDR3 region is CASSRLGSRIPQETQYF. In DNA form, the CDR3 reads TGCGCCAGCAGCCGACTAGGAAGTCGTATCCCACAAGAGACCCAGTACTTC. Using reference TRBV5-1 and TRBJ2-5 for the parts outside the CDR3, the full variable domain is KAGVTQTPRYLIKTRGQQVTLSCSPISGHRSVSWYQQTPGQGLQFLFEYFSETQRNKGNFPGRFSGRQFSNSRSEMNVSTLELGDSALYLCASSRLGSRIPQETQYFGPGTRLLVL.

CDR3 coding DNA: TGTGCCAGCAGCTTAGCCGTAGGGACAGGAGCTAACTATGGCTACACCTTC. Its translation is CASSLAVGTGANYGYTF. The J gene is TRBJ1-2, the V gene TRBV7-9; 8 bases agree with TRBD1. V was clipped by 0 bases and J by 0 bases; unmatched bases: 6. Germline assignment: CDR1 SEHNR and CDR2 FQNEAQ (reference sequence). The CDR3 length is 17 residues.

V usage is TRBV5-1 and J usage is TRBJ2-6; TRBD2 aligns across 11 bases. Germline CDR1 is SGHRS and CDR2 is YFSETQ. The V gene end was trimmed by 4 bases and the J gene end by 4 bases; junction bases not matched to a gene: 10. The CDR3 is 18 amino acids. Written as DNA, the CDR3 is TGCGCCAGCAGCCCGGGACTAGCGGTTAGGTCAGGGGCCAACGTCCTGACTTTC. This encodes CASSPGLAVRSGANVLTF.

The rearrangement joins TRBV9 to TRBJ1-1; D may be TRBD1 (5 bases). Germline V lookup: CDR1 SGDLS, CDR2 YYNGEE. This CDR3 comprises 16 residues. With 3 bases removed from V and 1 base from J, the gap between germline ends came to 16 bases. The CDR3: CASSARVGAGNTEAFF. Written as DNA, the CDR3 is TGTGCCAGCAGCGCCAGGGTTGGCGCCGGGAACACTGAAGCTTTCTTT.

The chain is built from TRBV10-1 and TRBJ2-3, with 7 positions matching TRBD2. From germline, CDR1 is WNHNN and CDR2 SYGVQD (reference sequence). This CDR3 has 14 amino acids. With 5 bases clipped from V and 1 base from J, the junction kept 3 bases outside the gene matches. In DNA form, the CDR3 reads TGCGCCAGCAGTCTTAGCGGGCGCACAGATACGCAGTATTTT. Translated, it gives CASSLSGRTDTQYF.

The chain couples TRBV2 to TRBJ2-7; 11 nucleotides match TRBD1. V trimming: 6 bases; J trimming: 1 base; junction bases outside the gene matches: 5. Germline V gene data show CDR1 as SNHLY and CDR2 as FYNNEI. The CDR3 extends over 15 amino acids. As DNA, the CDR3 is TGTGCCAGCAGGGGGGACAGGGGGGCATCCTACGAGCAGTACTTC. Translated, it gives CASRGDRGASYEQYF.

The CDR3 spells CASSPDGVMANVLTF. The CDR3 nucleotides read TGTGCCAGCTCACCAGACGGGGTTATGGCCAACGTCCTGACTTTC. The V and J genes are TRBV18 and TRBJ2-6; possible D gene TRBD2, 5 bases. From germline, CDR1 is KGHSH and CDR2 LQKENI. CDR3 size: 15 residues. Trimming took off 2 bases at V and 6 bases at J, with 11 bases between the two ends. Variable domain in full (rest from reference TRBV18 and TRBJ2-6): NAGVMQNPRHLVRRRGQEARLRCSPMKGHSHVYWYRQLPEEGLKFMVYLQKENIIDESGMPKERFSAEFPKEGPSILRIQQVVRGDSAAYFCASSPDGVMANVLTFGAGSRLTVL.

DNA of the CDR3: TGTGCCAGCAGCTTAGTGGAGCGAAGCTCCTACGAGCAGTACTTC. Translating it yields CASSLVERSSYEQYF. V gene TRBV7-9 combines with J gene TRBJ2-7, with D unresolved. V was cut by 1 base and J by 0 bases, with 10 bases left in between. This CDR3 comprises 15 residues. CDR1 and CDR2 from the germline V gene are SEHNR and FQNEAQ (reference sequence).

The chain has TRBV28 and TRBJ2-7; 12 nucleotides align to TRBD2. Germline trimming cut 2 bases from V and 6 bases from J; bases unmatched to any gene: 2. CDR1 MDHEN and CDR2 SYDVKM come from the germline V gene. The CDR3 runs 14 residues. In DNA form, the CDR3 reads TGTGCCAGCAGTTTACTAGCGGGAGGGAGCGAGCAGTACTTC. Residues: CASSLLAGGSEQYF.

The chain employs TRBV28 and TRBJ1-5; D perhaps matches TRBD1 (6 bases). This CDR3 has 12 residues. V was clipped by 11 bases and J by 5 bases, with 13 bases between them. The V gene's germline CDR1 is MDHEN and CDR2 SYDVKM. The CDR3 DNA follows: TGTGCCGGACGCTCAGGGGATCAGCCCCAGCATTTT. Translating gives CAGRSGDQPQHF.

The chain carries TRBV4-2 and TRBJ2-5, with 8 nucleotides matching TRBD2. Germline V gene lookup returns CDR1 LGHNA and CDR2 YNFKEQ. After removal of 5 bases from V and 5 bases from J, the junction contained 13 bases not matched to a gene. The CDR3 extends over 16 amino acids. CDR3 nucleotide sequence: TGTGCCAGCAGCATCCCGATGGCGGGAGGTGGGGAGACCCAGTACTTC. Translated, it gives CASSIPMAGGGETQYF.

Details on this clone: Other DNA variants within this sample encode the same CDR3. This sequence joins TRBV5-1 and TRBJ2-2, with 9 bases that match TRBD2. V trimming: 4 bases; J trimming: 0 bases; junction bases outside the gene matches: 4. The CDR3 extends over 16 amino acids. In germline, CDR1 is SGHRS, CDR2 YFSETQ. CDR3 DNA sequence: TGCGCCAGCAGCCTGGGACTAGCAGCGAACACCGGGGAGCTGTTTTTT. The encoded protein is CASSLGLAANTGELFF.

CDR3 protein: CASSAGAGATSPLHF. The CDR3 region has the DNA TGTGCCAGCAGCGCGGGGGCGGGGGCGACTTCACCCCTCCACTTT. This chain links TRBV9 with TRBJ1-6; D may be TRBD1 (6 bases). V lost 3 bases and J lost 9, with 16 bases in between. The CDR3 is 15 amino acids. Germline CDR1 is SGDLS and CDR2 is YYNGEE.

This clone was recorded once. The CDR3 region has the DNA TGCAGCGTTGGTCGGGGCTATGGCTACACCTTC. Amino acids: CSVGRGYGYTF. The chain employs TRBV29-1 and TRBJ1-2; D is ambiguous. This CDR3 spans 11 amino acids. Germline V gives CDR1 SQVTM, CDR2 ANQGSEA. Between the trimmed V and J ends, which lost 4 bases and 4 bases, there was a span of 7 bases.

To note about this clone: Other DNA sequences of this sample code for an identical CDR3. This chain connects TRBV7-3 to TRBJ1-1; no clear D gene. There are 13 residues in the CDR3. The germline CDR1 and CDR2 sequences are SGHTA and FQGTGA. Trimming took 3 bases from V and 1 from J, leaving 6 bases between them. The CDR3, as DNA: TGTGCCAGCAGCTTTGGCACGAACACTGAAGCTTTCTTT. It yields the protein CASSFGTNTEAFF.

This clone was seen a few times. The chain carries TRBV19 and TRBJ1-2, with 7 bases fitting TRBD1. The ends lost 4 bases at V and 3 bases at J; junction bases unmatched: 5. Germline-derived CDR1 and CDR2 are LNHDA and SQIVND (reference sequence). CDR3 length equals 14 residues. The CDR3 bases are TGTGCCAGTAGTAGAAGAGACAGGGACTATGGCTACACCTTC. Translation gives CASSRRDRDYGYTF.

This rearrangement joins TRBV7-8 to TRBJ1-2; D is uncertain. Trimming pared 1 base from V and 2 bases from J, leaving 8 bases between. Looked up from germline, CDR1 is SGHVS and CDR2 is FQNEAQ. This CDR3 is built from 14 residues. This CDR3 is CASSLDARNYGYTF. The CDR3 nucleotides are TGTGCCAGCAGCTTAGACGCCAGAAACTATGGCTACACCTTC.